Listed here are 31 T cell receptor beta chains from one sample, sequenced in a study of T cell repertoires in cytomegalovirus infection. For these TCRs, the target antigens are not known. TCRdb re-called the reads through MiXCR, storing one row per CDR3 protein. The sample comprises approximately 120,000 distinct CDR3 sequences, around 31% of which are singletons, and 81% rests with the top ten. The material was CD8+ T cells from cultured PBMCs, obtained from culture after CMV antigen stimulation. The receptors here all came from a human donor in good health (CMV status not recorded). Some clones in this sample may be carry-over from other donors' samples.

This clonotype has ten or more counts. The gene calls are TRBV28 and TRBJ2-5, with 9 bases fitting TRBD2. V was clipped by 3 bases and J by 4 bases; unmatched bases: 6. Germline values: CDR1 MDHEN, CDR2 SYDVKM. The CDR3 contains 15 residues. The CDR3, as DNA: TGTGCCAGCAGTTTCTTGCGGGGGGGCGGAGAGACCCAGTACTTC. This encodes CASSFLRGGGETQYF.

The rearrangement links TRBV11-3 to TRBJ2-1; 9 bases are a match to TRBD1. This CDR3 contains 15 residues. With V trimmed by 5 bases and J by 6 bases, 8 bases remained unmatched. Per germline, CDR1 SGHNT and CDR2 YENEEA. The CDR3 region has the DNA TGTGCCAGCAGCCCACGGACGGGACAGGGCAATGAGCAGTTCTTC. Protein product: CASSPRTGQGNEQFF.

In this sample, this clonotype turned up once. The chain is built from TRBV20-1 and TRBJ2-4, with 7 nucleotides matching TRBD2. Germline lookup yields CDR1 DFQATT and CDR2 SNEGSKA (reference sequence). With 4 bases clipped from V and 3 bases from J, the junction kept 12 bases outside the gene matches. The length of the CDR3 is 16 residues. The CDR3: CSATLWVGEGKNIQYF. CDR3 DNA: TGCAGTGCTACCCTATGGGTAGGGGAGGGCAAAAACATTCAGTACTTC.

This clonotype was seen a few times. This chain connects TRBV7-2 to TRBJ2-5, with TRBD1 matching over 9 bases. With 6 bases clipped from V and 5 bases from J, the junction kept 7 bases outside the gene matches. The CDR3 spans 14 residues. Germline V CDR1 and CDR2: SGHTA, FQGNSA. The CDR3 loop reads CASSRDRADETQYF. CDR3 nucleotide sequence: TGTGCCAGCAGTCGGGACAGGGCGGATGAGACCCAGTACTTC. The full variable domain, with the rest looked up from reference TRBV7-2 and TRBJ2-5, is GAGVSQSPSNKVTEKGKDVELRCDPISGHTALYWYRQSLGQGLEFLIYFQGNSAPDKSGLPSDRFSAERTGGSVSTLTIQRTQQEDSAVYLCASSRDRADETQYFGPGTRLLVL.

The chain couples TRBV24-1 to TRBJ2-3; 9 positions match TRBD1. The germline CDR1 and CDR2 sequences are KGHDR and SFDVKD. V shed 4 bases and J 2 bases; nucleotides not matched to a gene: 6. CDR3 length equals 16 residues. The CDR3 bases are TGTGCCACCAGTGAAACCGGGACAGGGCTCACAGATACGCAGTATTTT. Its protein product is CATSETGTGLTDTQYF.

The CDR3 loop is CASSLVGRDVSYEQYF. CDR3 DNA: TGTGCCAGCAGCTTGGTGGGTAGGGACGTCTCCTACGAGCAGTACTTC. The V and J genes are TRBV5-6 and TRBJ2-7; TRBD1 or TRBD2 may be the D gene (5 bases each). The germline V gene encodes CDR1 SGHDT and CDR2 YYEEEE. The CDR3 runs 16 residues. V lost 0 bases to trimming and J lost 0 bases, with 13 bases between them.

By share of the sample, this clonotype is hyperexpanded. V gene TRBV28 combines with J gene TRBJ1-1; D unclear. The CDR3 has 14 amino acids. Germline CDR1 and CDR2: MDHEN and SYDVKM. Trimming left V 2 bases short and J 1 base short, with 8 bases between. In DNA form, the CDR3 reads TGTGCCAGCAGTTTAGGGCAGAAGAACACTGAAGCTTTCTTT. This codes for CASSLGQKNTEAFF.

Ten or more counts support this clonotype. The gene calls are TRBV7-2 and TRBJ2-6; 7 bases fit TRBD2. V dropped 5 bases and J dropped 0; count of bases not matched to a gene: 13. Germline V lookup: CDR1 SGHTA, CDR2 FQGNSA. The CDR3 is 19 residues long. The CDR3 here is CASSPPRGGLISGANVLTF. In DNA, the CDR3 is TGTGCCAGCAGCCCGCCTCGGGGAGGGCTGATCTCTGGGGCCAACGTCCTGACTTTC.

This clonotype occurred a few times. The rearrangement links TRBV19 to TRBJ2-2, with 8 bases identical to TRBD1. CDR3 length equals 20 residues. Per the germline V gene, CDR1 is LNHDA and CDR2 is SQIVND (reference sequence). Trimming cost V 7 bases and J 1 base; bases outside gene matches: 20. The CDR3 region is CASITIHSDRASLNTGELFF. In DNA form, the CDR3 reads TGTGCCAGTATCACTATTCACTCGGACAGGGCCTCGCTGAACACCGGGGAGCTGTTTTTT.

This chain connects TRBV12-3 or TRBV12-4 to TRBJ2-7; D is unresolved. The CDR3 extends over 13 amino acids. Trimming removed 6 bases at V and 3 bases at J, with 12 bases between. The CDR3 protein is CASSLLNYYEQYF. In DNA, the CDR3 is TGTGCCAGCAGCCTCCTGAACTACTACGAGCAGTACTTC.

This clonotype was detected a few times. The chain employs TRBV27 and TRBJ2-2; 12 positions match TRBD1. The CDR3 extends over 15 amino acids. The V and J ends lost 5 bases and 6 bases, in that order; junction bases with no gene match: 4. Germline CDR1 MNHEY, CDR2 SMNVEV (reference sequence). CDR3: CASSHGTGGAGELFF. The CDR3 bases are TGTGCCAGCAGTCACGGGACAGGGGGCGCCGGGGAGCTGTTTTTT.

Only a few counts were recorded for this clonotype. This chain connects TRBV7-2 to TRBJ2-5; D gene ambiguous. The germline V and J ends were trimmed by 1 base and 5 bases, with 8 bases remaining between them. This CDR3 has 13 amino acids. Germline values: CDR1 SGHTA, CDR2 FQGNSA. In DNA form, the CDR3 reads TGTGCCAGCAGCTTAGGCGTCTGGGAGACCCAGTACTTC. This translates into CASSLGVWETQYF.

The rearrangement uses TRBV2 and TRBJ2-1; tentatively, D is TRBD1 or TRBD2 (6 bases each). Deletions cut 7 bases from V and 1 base from J, with 8 bases between. The CDR3 extends over 13 amino acids. CDR1 is SNHLY, CDR2 FYNNEI, per germline. In DNA, the CDR3 is TGTGCCAGCACGGGGGCTTCCTACAATGAGCAGTTCTTC. Translation gives CASTGASYNEQFF.

V gene TRBV6-5 combines with J gene TRBJ2-1, with TRBD2 identical over 8 bases. Losses at the gene ends were 4 bases for V and 2 bases for J; bases not matched to a gene: 1. In germline, CDR1 is MNHEY, CDR2 SVGAGI. The CDR3 runs to 14 residues. The CDR3 sequence is CASSFSGAYNEQFF. The DNA of the CDR3 is TGTGCCAGCAGTTTTAGCGGGGCCTACAATGAGCAGTTCTTC.

This clonotype has just a few counts. This sequence joins TRBV27 and TRBJ2-7, with TRBD1 matching 7 bases. The length of the CDR3 is 15 residues. V shed 2 bases and J 3 bases; nucleotides not matched to a gene: 7. Germline CDR1 MNHEY, CDR2 SMNVEV (reference sequence). CDR3: CASSLGQDLIYEQYF. For the CDR3, the DNA is TGTGCCAGCAGTTTAGGACAGGACCTTATCTACGAGCAGTACTTC.

The rearrangement joins TRBV9 to TRBJ1-1; no reliable D call. CDR1 and CDR2 from the germline V gene are SGDLS and YYNGEE. This CDR3 region has 13 residues. Trimming left V 4 bases short and J 4 bases short, with 11 bases between. The CDR3 spells CASSQSGGTEAFF. CDR3 coding DNA: TGTGCCAGCAGCCAATCTGGTGGCACTGAAGCTTTCTTT.

There are many counts of this clonotype. The rearrangement uses TRBV2 and TRBJ2-7; D ambiguous. The CDR3 runs to 12 residues. V shed 6 bases and J shed 4 bases, with 10 bases lying between them. Germline assignment: CDR1 SNHLY and CDR2 FYNNEI. CDR3 residues: CASRGMAYEQYF. CDR3 coding DNA: TGTGCCAGCAGGGGGATGGCGTACGAGCAGTACTTC.

The chain couples TRBV6-5 to TRBJ2-1; 8 bases agree with TRBD2. The CDR3 totals 15 residues. From germline, CDR1 is MNHEY and CDR2 SVGAGI. V lost 0 bases and J lost 4; bases outside the gene matches: 2. Written as DNA, the CDR3 is TGTGCCAGCAGTTACTCGGCGGGGGGATACAATGAGCAGTTCTTC. Translation: CASSYSAGGYNEQFF.

The V gene is TRBV6-1, the J gene TRBJ2-1, with D perhaps assigned TRBD1 or TRBD2 (5 bases each). Germline V gene data show CDR1 as MNHNS and CDR2 as SASEGT. The CDR3 runs to 15 residues. The ends were cut back, 5 bases at V and 9 bases at J, with 20 bases in the middle. CDR3 sequence: CASSYLAQVLGEQFF. In DNA, the CDR3 is TGTGCCAGCAGTTACCTAGCACAGGTGCTTGGTGAGCAGTTCTTC.

This clonotype was counted a few times. The rearrangement joins TRBV4-1 to TRBJ1-4; 8 bases align to TRBD1. J gave up 6 bases and V 2 bases, and 2 bases lay outside the gene matches. The CDR3 has 14 amino acids. Germline V lookup: CDR1 MGHRA, CDR2 YSYEKL. CDR3 protein: CASSQQGAYEKLFF. The CDR3 nucleotides are TGCGCCAGCAGCCAACAGGGGGCGTATGAAAAACTGTTTTTT.

V and J are TRBV27 and TRBJ2-4; D unresolved. CDR1 and CDR2 from the germline V gene are MNHEY and SMNVEV (reference sequence). With 8 bases removed from V and 1 base from J, the gap between germline ends came to 9 bases. The CDR3 has 13 amino acids. The CDR3 here is CASPWSAKNIQYF. The CDR3 region has the DNA TGTGCCAGCCCCTGGTCCGCCAAAAACATTCAGTACTTC.

This clonotype was counted only a few times. DNA for the CDR3: TGTGCCAGCAGTGAAGCTTATATGACAGGGAACTATGGCTACACCTTC. Its protein product is CASSEAYMTGNYGYTF. The gene calls are TRBV6-1 and TRBJ1-2; 7 positions agree with TRBD1. Trimming at V came to 0 bases and at J to 2 bases, leaving 6 bases not matched to a gene. Germline V gene data show CDR1 as MNHNS and CDR2 as SASEGT. The CDR3 is 16 amino acids.

V and J are TRBV20-1 and TRBJ2-7; 7 bases match TRBD1. The V and J ends lost 1 base and 6 bases, in that order; junction bases with no gene match: 9. Germline V gene lookup returns CDR1 DFQATT and CDR2 SNEGSKA (reference sequence). The CDR3 contains 14 residues. This CDR3 reads CSARVETGHREQYF. As DNA, the CDR3 is TGCAGTGCTAGAGTCGAGACAGGGCATCGCGAGCAGTACTTC.

This clonotype was counted at least ten times. The chain is built from TRBV28 and TRBJ2-1, with D possibly matching TRBD1 (6 bases). The germline V gene has CDR1 MDHEN and CDR2 SYDVKM. Trimming pared 7 bases from V and 3 bases from J, leaving 13 bases between. There are 14 residues in the CDR3. The CDR3 DNA is TGTGCCAGCAACCCTCGACAGGACTACAATGAGCAGTTCTTC. Translating gives CASNPRQDYNEQFF.

The chain recombines TRBV29-1 with TRBJ1-2; D is undetermined. Germline V gives CDR1 SQVTM, CDR2 ANQGSEA. The CDR3 runs 15 residues. The V end was cut by 0 bases, the J end by 8 bases, with 19 bases between. The CDR3 loop is CSVEDPTYGERGYTF. In DNA form, the CDR3 reads TGCAGCGTTGAAGACCCGACATATGGGGAACGGGGCTACACCTTC. Variable domain in full (rest from reference TRBV29-1 and TRBJ1-2): SAVISQKPSRDICQRGTSLTIQCQVDSQVTMMFWYRQQPGQSLTLIATANQGSEATYESGFVIDKFPISRPNLTFSTLTVSNMSPEDSSIYLCSVEDPTYGERGYTFGSGTRLTVV.

This clonotype was detected many times. For the CDR3, the DNA is TGTGCCAGCAGCTCCCCTCGAGCGGGGGGGCCGTGGACAGATACGCAGTATTTT. Translated, it gives CASSSPRAGGPWTDTQYF. The V call is TRBV7-8, the J call TRBJ2-3; 10 positions match TRBD2. V lost 4 bases and J lost 3; bases outside the gene matches: 13. CDR1 and CDR2 (germline): SGHVS, FQNEAQ. The CDR3 has 18 amino acids.

The V call is TRBV7-3, the J call TRBJ2-2, with D perhaps matching TRBD1 (5 bases). Germline V lookup: CDR1 SGHTA, CDR2 FQGTGA. V lost 3 bases to trimming and J lost 5 bases, with 13 bases between them. The CDR3 is 15 residues long. CDR3 in amino acids: CASSFHDSPTGELFF. The CDR3 region has the DNA TGTGCCAGCAGCTTCCATGACAGTCCGACCGGGGAGCTGTTTTTT.

This clonotype turned up a few times. V and J are TRBV12-3 or TRBV12-4 and TRBJ2-3; unclear D gene. V dropped 6 bases and J dropped 2 bases, with 15 bases sitting between them. The CDR3 spans 15 residues. The CDR3 is CASSGDNEITDTQYF. CDR3 DNA sequence: TGTGCCAGCAGCGGAGACAACGAGATCACAGATACGCAGTATTTT.

This chain connects TRBV10-2 to TRBJ2-3; the match to TRBD2 covers 8 bases. From germline, CDR1 is WSHSY and CDR2 SAAADI. With V trimmed by 9 bases and J by 3 bases, 8 bases remained unmatched. The CDR3 loop spans 14 amino acids. The CDR3 reads CASFGTSGTDTQYF. CDR3 in DNA: TGCGCCAGTTTCGGGACTAGTGGGACAGATACGCAGTATTTT.

The chain has TRBV7-8 and TRBJ2-7, with 8 positions matching TRBD1. The CDR3 consists of 12 residues. CDR1 is SGHVS and CDR2 is FQNEAQ in the germline V gene. V was pared by 5 bases and J by 5 bases, with 2 bases of the junction left unmatched. CDR3 DNA sequence: TGTGCCAGCAGCATACAGGGGGACGAGCAGTACTTC. Protein sequence: CASSIQGDEQYF. The full variable domain, in which reference TRBV7-8 and TRBJ2-7 provide the parts outside the CDR3, is GAGVSQSPRYKVAKRGQDVALRCDPISGHVSLFWYQQALGQGPEFLTYFQNEAQLDKSGLPSDRFFAERPEGSVSTLKIQRTQQEDSAVYLCASSIQGDEQYFGPGTRLTVT.

CDR3 sequence (DNA): TGCAGTGCTCCAAGCCCCACAGGAGACTCTCAAGAGACCCAGTACTTC. Amino acids: CSAPSPTGDSQETQYF. This chain uses TRBV20-1 with TRBJ2-5, with D tentatively TRBD1 (5 bases). Germline V gives CDR1 DFQATT, CDR2 SNEGSKA (reference sequence). The CDR3 is 16 amino acids. Trimming cost V 5 bases and J 2 bases, with 21 bases left between them.